Listed here are 5 T cell receptor beta chains from one sample, sequenced in a study of sequential checkpoint blockade in melanoma. This sample's treatment: randomized to nivolumab then ipilimumab (arm A) or the reverse (arm B). Clones were read by immunoSEQ multiplex PCR, and TCRdb kept only the in-frame ones, dropping some. The repertoire has about 290 clones, about 20% of them found once; the top ten carry under 25%. Sample: tumor tissue (inferred from file names), taken from a patient given nivolumab and ipilimumab in sequence. These TCRs come from a human donor with melanoma.

This chain uses TRBV18 with TRBJ2-3, with TRBD2 matching over 10 bases. This CDR3 has 19 residues. V was clipped by 3 bases and J by 2 bases; unmatched bases: 14. Looked up from germline, CDR1 is KGHSH and CDR2 is LQKENI. The CDR3, as DNA: TGTGCCAGCTCACCCTACCAACGGTCTAGCGGGGGTTACACAGATACGCAGTATTTT. This codes for CASSPYQRSSGGYTDTQYF.

This clone ranks as large. In DNA, the CDR3 is TGTGCCAGCAGCCCACGACTAGCGGGAGAGCCGGGGGTGCAGTATTTT. This codes for CASSPRLAGEPGVQYF. The rearrangement joins TRBV11-3 to TRBJ2-3; TRBD2 agrees at 12 bases. The CDR3 is 16 residues long. The V segment lost 5 bases and the J segment 11 bases; nucleotides outside the gene matches: 14. Germline CDR1 and CDR2: SGHNT and YENEEA.

This clone was found a few times. The chain has TRBV6-8 and TRBJ1-2; D ambiguous. With 4 bases removed from V and 7 bases from J, the gap between germline ends came to 22 bases. The V gene's germline CDR1 is MNHGY and CDR2 SAAAGT. The CDR3 consists of 16 residues. This CDR3 reads CASSSGRPALRGGYTF. The CDR3 DNA sequence: TGTGCCAGCAGTTCGGGCAGGCCGGCTCTCAGAGGTGGCTACACCTTC.

V and J are TRBV19 and TRBJ2-1; 10 nucleotides line up with TRBD1. CDR3 length equals 15 residues. The germline CDR1 and CDR2 sequences are LNHDA and SQIVND (reference sequence). With V trimmed by 2 bases and J by 6 bases, 4 bases remained unmatched. The CDR3 loop reads CASSISTGGPNEQFF. CDR3 nucleotide sequence: TGTGCCAGTAGTATATCGACAGGGGGCCCCAATGAGCAGTTCTTC.

This clone has just a few counts. The genes are TRBV6-8 and TRBJ1-5, with TRBD1 identical over 7 bases. The germline V gene encodes CDR1 MNHGY and CDR2 SAAAGT. The ends lost 4 bases at V and 6 bases at J; junction bases unmatched: 6. CDR3 length: 14 residues. CDR3 bases: TGTGCCAGCAGTTTGGAGGGGGCTGGTCAGCCCCAGCATTTT. Its protein product is CASSLEGAGQPQHF.